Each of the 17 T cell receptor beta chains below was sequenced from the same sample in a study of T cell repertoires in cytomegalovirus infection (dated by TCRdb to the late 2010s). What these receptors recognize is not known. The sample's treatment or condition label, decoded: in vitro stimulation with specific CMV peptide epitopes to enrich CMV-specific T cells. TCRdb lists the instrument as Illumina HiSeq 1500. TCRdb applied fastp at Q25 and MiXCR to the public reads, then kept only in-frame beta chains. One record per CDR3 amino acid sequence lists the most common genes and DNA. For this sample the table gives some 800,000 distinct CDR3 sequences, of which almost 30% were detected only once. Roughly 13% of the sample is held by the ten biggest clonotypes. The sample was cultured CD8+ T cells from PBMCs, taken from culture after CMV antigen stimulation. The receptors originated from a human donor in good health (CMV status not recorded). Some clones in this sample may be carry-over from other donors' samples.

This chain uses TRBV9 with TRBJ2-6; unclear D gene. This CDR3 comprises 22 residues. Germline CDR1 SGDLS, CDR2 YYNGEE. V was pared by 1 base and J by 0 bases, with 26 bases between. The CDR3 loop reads CASSVPRYESGPAGSGANVLTF. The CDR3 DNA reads TGTGCCAGCAGCGTACCCCGGTATGAGTCGGGTCCCGCTGGCTCTGGGGCCAACGTCCTGACTTTC.

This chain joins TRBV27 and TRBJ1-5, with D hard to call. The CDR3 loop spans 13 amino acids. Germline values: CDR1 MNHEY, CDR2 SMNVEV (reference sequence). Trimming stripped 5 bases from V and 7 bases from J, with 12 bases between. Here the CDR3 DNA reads TGTGCCAGCAGTCGAAGCCCCTCACAGCCCCAGCATTTT. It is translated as CASSRSPSQPQHF.

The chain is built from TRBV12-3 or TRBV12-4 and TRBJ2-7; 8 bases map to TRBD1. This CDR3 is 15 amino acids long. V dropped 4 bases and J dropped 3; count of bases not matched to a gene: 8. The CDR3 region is CASSYGQGSGYEQYV. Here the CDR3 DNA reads TGTGCCAGCAGTTACGGACAGGGCTCGGGCTACGAGCAGTACGTC.

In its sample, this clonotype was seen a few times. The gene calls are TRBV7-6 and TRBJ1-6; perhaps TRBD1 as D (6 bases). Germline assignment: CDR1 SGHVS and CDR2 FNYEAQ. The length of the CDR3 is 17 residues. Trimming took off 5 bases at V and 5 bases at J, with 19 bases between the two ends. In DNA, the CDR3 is TGTGCCAGCAGCGCCCGGGACAAATTGGGAGATAATTCACCCCTCCACTTT. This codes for CASSARDKLGDNSPLHF. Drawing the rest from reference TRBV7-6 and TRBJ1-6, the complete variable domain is GAGVSQSPRYKVTKRGQDVALRCDPISGHVSLYWYRQALGQGPEFLTYFNYEAQQDKSGLPNDRFSAERPEGSISTLTIQRTEQRDSAMYRCASSARDKLGDNSPLHFGNGTRLTVT.

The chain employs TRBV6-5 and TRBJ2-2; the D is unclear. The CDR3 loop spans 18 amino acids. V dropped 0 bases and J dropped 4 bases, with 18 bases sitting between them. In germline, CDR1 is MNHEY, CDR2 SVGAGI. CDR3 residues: CASSYSSSSQIFTGELFF. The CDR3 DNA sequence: TGTGCCAGCAGTTACTCGAGCTCCTCCCAGATATTCACCGGGGAGCTGTTTTTT.

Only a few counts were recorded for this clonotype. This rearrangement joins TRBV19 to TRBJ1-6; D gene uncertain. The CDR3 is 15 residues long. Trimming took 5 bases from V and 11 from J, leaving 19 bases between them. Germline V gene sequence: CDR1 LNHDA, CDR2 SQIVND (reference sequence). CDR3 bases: TGTGCCAGTAGTTCCTGGGAGGTCGCCCTTACACCCCTCCACTTT. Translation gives CASSSWEVALTPLHF.

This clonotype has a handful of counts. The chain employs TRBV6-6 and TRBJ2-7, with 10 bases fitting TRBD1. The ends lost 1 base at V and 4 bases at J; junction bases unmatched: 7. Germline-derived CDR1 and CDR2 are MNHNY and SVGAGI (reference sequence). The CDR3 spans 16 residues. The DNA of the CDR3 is TGTGCCAGCAGTTACTGGAGGACAGGGGGAGAATACGAGCAGTACTTC. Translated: CASSYWRTGGEYEQYF.

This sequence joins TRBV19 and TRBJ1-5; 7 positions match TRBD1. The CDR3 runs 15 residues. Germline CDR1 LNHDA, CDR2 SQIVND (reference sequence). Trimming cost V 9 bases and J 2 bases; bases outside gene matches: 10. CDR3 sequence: CASNPYRGGNQPQHF. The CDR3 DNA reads TGTGCCAGCAACCCTTACAGGGGAGGCAATCAGCCCCAGCATTTT.

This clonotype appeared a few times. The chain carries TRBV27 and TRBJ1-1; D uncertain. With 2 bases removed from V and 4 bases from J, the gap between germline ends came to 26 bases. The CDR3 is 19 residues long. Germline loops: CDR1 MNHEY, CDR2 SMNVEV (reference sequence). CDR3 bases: TGTGCCAGCAGTTTACAGACACCCGGCGCTTCGGCAGTGATCACTGAAGCTTTCTTT. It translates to CASSLQTPGASAVITEAFF.

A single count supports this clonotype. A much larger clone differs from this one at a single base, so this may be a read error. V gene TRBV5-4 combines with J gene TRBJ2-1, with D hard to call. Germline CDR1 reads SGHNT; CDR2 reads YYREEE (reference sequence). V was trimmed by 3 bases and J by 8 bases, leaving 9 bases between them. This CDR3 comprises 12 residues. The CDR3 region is CASSSPVDEQFF. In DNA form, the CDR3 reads TGTGCCAGCAGCTCCCCCGTGGATGAGCAGTTCTTC.

The CDR3 DNA follows: TGTGCCAGCAGCCGAGTCACAGGGATGCAGTACTTC. Translated: CASSRVTGMQYF. This sequence joins TRBV7-6 and TRBJ2-4; the D gene is possibly TRBD1 (6 bases). The V end was cut by 5 bases, the J end by 13 bases, with 15 bases between. The CDR3 has 12 residues. Germline V gene lookup returns CDR1 SGHVS and CDR2 FNYEAQ.

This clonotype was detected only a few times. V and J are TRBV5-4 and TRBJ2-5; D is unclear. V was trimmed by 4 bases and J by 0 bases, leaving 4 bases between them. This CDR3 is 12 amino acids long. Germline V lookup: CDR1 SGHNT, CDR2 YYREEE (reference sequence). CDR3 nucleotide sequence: TGTGCCAGCAGCCAGCACCAAGAGACCCAGTACTTC. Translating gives CASSQHQETQYF.

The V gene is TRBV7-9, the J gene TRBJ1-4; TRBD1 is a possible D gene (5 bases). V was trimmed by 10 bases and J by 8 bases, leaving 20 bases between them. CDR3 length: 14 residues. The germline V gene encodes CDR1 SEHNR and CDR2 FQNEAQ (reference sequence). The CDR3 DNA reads TGTGCCATCTATTCGGGGGTTAGAGAGGAAAAACTGTTTTTT. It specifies CAIYSGVREEKLFF.

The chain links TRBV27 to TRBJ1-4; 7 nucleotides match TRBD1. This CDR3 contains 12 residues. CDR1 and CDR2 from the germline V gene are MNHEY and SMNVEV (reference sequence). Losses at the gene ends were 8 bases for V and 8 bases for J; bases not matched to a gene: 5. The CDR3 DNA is TGTGCCAGCCAGGGGGGGGAGGAAAAACTGTTTTTT. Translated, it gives CASQGGEEKLFF.

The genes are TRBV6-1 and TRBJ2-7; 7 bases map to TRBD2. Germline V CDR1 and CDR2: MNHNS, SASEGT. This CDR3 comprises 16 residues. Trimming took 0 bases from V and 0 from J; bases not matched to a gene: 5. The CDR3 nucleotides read TGTGCCAGCAGTGAAGCGATCGGGGGGAGCTCCTACGAGCAGTACTTC. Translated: CASSEAIGGSSYEQYF.

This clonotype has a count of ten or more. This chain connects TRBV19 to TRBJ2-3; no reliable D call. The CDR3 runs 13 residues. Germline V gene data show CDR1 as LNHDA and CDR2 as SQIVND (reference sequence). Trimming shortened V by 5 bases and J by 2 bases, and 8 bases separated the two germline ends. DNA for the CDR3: TGTGCCAGTAGTTCCTTGCTCACAGATACGCAGTATTTT. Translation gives CASSSLLTDTQYF.

CDR3 region: CASSLVEGGLYEQYF. The CDR3 coding sequence is TGTGCCAGCAGCTTGGTGGAGGGTGGGCTCTACGAGCAGTACTTC. This chain links TRBV7-9 with TRBJ2-7; D might be TRBD2 (6 bases). This CDR3 comprises 15 residues. V was cut by 3 bases and J by 3 bases, with 15 bases left in between. Germline values: CDR1 SEHNR, CDR2 FQNEAQ (reference sequence).